The clone carrying this TCR beta chain has only a few counts. Antigen: not known. These data are taken from a study of cytomegalovirus exposure and HLA in healthy donors. Study findings and constraints: TCR beta chains numbering more than 150 were designated cytomegalovirus-associated.

The donors were in the 120-subject validation cohort; that cohort was separate from the roughly 680-subject first cohort. Trimming removed 5 bases at V and 6 bases at J, with 11 bases between. CDR3 length: 12 residues. Germline V gene lookup returns CDR1 MNHEY and CDR2 SVGAGI. Repertoires were generated with immunoSEQ multiplex PCR, while TCRdb's copy carries only in-frame clones and drops some. The data contain about 88,000 clones, approximately 84% of them singletons. The TCR comes from a woman between 18 and 29 years old in good health and CMV-seropositive. This chain uses TRBV6-5 with TRBJ2-7, with D maybe TRBD1 (6 bases). Sequenced: PBMCs. The CDR3 DNA is TGTGCCAGCAGTGGCTGGACAGCCGAGCAGTACTTC. This sequence encodes CASSGWTAEQYF.